One and the same sample provided the 12 T cell receptor beta chains below, sequenced in a study of blood T cell repertoires in COVID-19 (dated by TCRdb to 2018 to 2021). Receptor amplification or capture employed the immunoSEQ multiplex PCR assay. TCRdb carries this immuneACCESS record with in-frame sequences only. Its versions omit some clonotypes, under half of them owing to an unresolved V gene in the studies checked, with the rest unexplained. A total of around 180,000 clones appear in this sample, around 89% of them only once. The ten largest account for about 4.5% of the sample. The specimen sequenced was peripheral blood. The receptors derive from a human donor in a cohort sampled during active COVID-19.

The chain links TRBV7-9 to TRBJ2-5, with D perhaps matching TRBD1 (6 bases). Germline V gene lookup returns CDR1 SEHNR and CDR2 FQNEAQ (reference sequence). There are 14 residues in the CDR3. V gave up 0 bases and J gave up 2 bases, with 7 bases separating them. In DNA form, the CDR3 reads TGTGCCAGCAGCTTAGCAGGGGGTCAAGAGACCCAGTACTTC. Its translation: CASSLAGGQETQYF.

The chain couples TRBV7-9 to TRBJ1-1; TRBD1 might be the D (5 bases). Trimming cost V 0 bases and J 11 bases, with 13 bases left between them. Per the germline V gene, CDR1 is SEHNR and CDR2 is FQNEAQ (reference sequence). The CDR3 extends over 13 amino acids. The CDR3 nucleotides are TGTGCCAGCAGCTTAGCCGTCCAGGGCCGGGCTTTCTTT. Residues: CASSLAVQGRAFF.

The genes are TRBV10-1 and TRBJ2-1, with D perhaps matching TRBD1 (6 bases). V lost 5 bases, J lost 7 bases, and 24 bases lay in between. The CDR3 is made up of 17 amino acids. Germline values: CDR1 WNHNN, CDR2 SYGVQD (reference sequence). In nucleotides, the CDR3 is TGCGCCAGCAGTAGGGGACCCGGGACATCGAGCCGAAATGAGCAGTTCTTC. This gives the protein CASSRGPGTSSRNEQFF.

CDR3 nucleotides: TGTGCCAGTAGTATTGCAGGGGCTTCGAACACTGAAGCTTTCTTT. Its translation: CASSIAGASNTEAFF. The chain is built from TRBV19 and TRBJ1-1, with D possibly matching TRBD1 (6 bases). V was trimmed by 3 bases and J by 1 base, leaving 12 bases between them. From germline, CDR1 is LNHDA and CDR2 SQIVND (reference sequence). The CDR3 covers 15 residues.

J is TRBJ2-3 and V is TRBV7-9; D call uncertain. V lost 7 bases to trimming and J lost 4 bases, with 12 bases between them. The CDR3 totals 13 residues. Per the germline V gene, CDR1 is SEHNR and CDR2 is FQNEAQ (reference sequence). CDR3 residues: CASTFSIADTQYF. The CDR3 DNA reads as TGTGCCAGCACCTTCAGTATCGCAGATACGCAGTATTTT.

The chain recombines TRBV6-2 or TRBV6-3 with TRBJ2-3; 12 positions agree with TRBD2. This CDR3 contains 15 residues. Germline V gives CDR1 MNHEY, CDR2 SVGEGT. V trimming: 4 bases; J trimming: 6 bases; junction bases outside the gene matches: 5. This CDR3 reads CASSSSGGEEDTQYF. The CDR3 nucleotides are TGTGCCAGCAGTTCTAGCGGGGGGGAAGAGGATACGCAGTATTTT.

This CDR3 reads CASSTQGVSNEKLFF. In nucleotides, the CDR3 is TGCGCCAGCAGTACTCAGGGTGTTTCTAATGAAAAACTGTTTTTT. The rearrangement joins TRBV5-1 to TRBJ1-4; D is possibly TRBD1 (5 bases). In germline, CDR1 is SGHRS, CDR2 YFSETQ. Trimming took off 5 bases at V and 3 bases at J, with 14 bases between the two ends. This CDR3 region has 15 residues.

This sequence joins TRBV19 and TRBJ1-4; possibly TRBD1 for D (5 bases). The CDR3 covers 15 residues. Germline V CDR1 and CDR2: LNHDA, SQIVND (reference sequence). Trimming removed 6 bases at V and 5 bases at J, with 16 bases between. CDR3: CASSTQGRRNEKLFF. The CDR3 DNA sequence: TGTGCCAGTAGCACTCAGGGCCGCCGGAATGAAAAACTGTTTTTT.

The V and J genes are TRBV28 and TRBJ1-2; D is ambiguous. There are 14 residues in the CDR3. V was clipped by 8 bases and J by 3 bases, with 16 bases between them. Germline V gene sequence: CDR1 MDHEN, CDR2 SYDVKM. CDR3 sequence reads: CASFIGRGDYGYTF. CDR3 sequence (DNA): TGTGCCAGCTTTATTGGGAGAGGAGACTATGGCTACACCTTC.

CDR3 amino acids: CASRTGANYGYTF. For the CDR3, the DNA is TGTGCCAGCAGAACAGGGGCCAACTATGGCTACACCTTC. The V call is TRBV2, the J call TRBJ1-2; 7 positions agree with TRBD1. V lost 6 bases and J lost 2; bases outside the gene matches: 3. In germline, CDR1 is SNHLY, CDR2 FYNNEI. The CDR3 runs 13 residues.

This chain joins TRBV19 and TRBJ1-2; weak D call: TRBD1 (6 bases). The CDR3 is made up of 12 amino acids. From germline, CDR1 is LNHDA and CDR2 SQIVND (reference sequence). This CDR3 is CATIQGTDGYTF. The CDR3 DNA follows: TGTGCTACAATTCAGGGGACGGATGGCTACACCTTC.

This clone was picked up one time. This sequence joins TRBV6-5 and TRBJ2-7; perhaps TRBD1 as D (6 bases). Germline CDR1 and CDR2: MNHEY and SVGAGI. This CDR3 comprises 15 residues. V dropped 5 bases and J dropped 0 bases, with 14 bases sitting between them. The CDR3, as DNA: TGTGCCAGCAGTATAACAGGGAAGAGCTCCTACGAGCAGTACTTC. Its translation is CASSITGKSSYEQYF.